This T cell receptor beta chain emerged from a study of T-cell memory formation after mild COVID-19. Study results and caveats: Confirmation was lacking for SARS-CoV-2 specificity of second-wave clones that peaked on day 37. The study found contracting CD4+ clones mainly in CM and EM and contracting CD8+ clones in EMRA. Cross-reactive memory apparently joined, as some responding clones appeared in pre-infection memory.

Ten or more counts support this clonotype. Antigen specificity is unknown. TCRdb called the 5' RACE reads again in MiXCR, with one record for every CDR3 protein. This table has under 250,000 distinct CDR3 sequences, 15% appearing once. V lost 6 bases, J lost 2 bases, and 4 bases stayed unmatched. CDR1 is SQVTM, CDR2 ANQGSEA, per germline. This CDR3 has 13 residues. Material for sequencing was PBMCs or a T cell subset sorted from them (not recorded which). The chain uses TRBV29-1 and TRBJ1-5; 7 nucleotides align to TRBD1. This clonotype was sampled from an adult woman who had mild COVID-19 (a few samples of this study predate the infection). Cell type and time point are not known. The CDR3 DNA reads TGCAGCGTCAGACAGGGCCGCAATCAGCCCCAGCATTTT. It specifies CSVRQGRNQPQHF.